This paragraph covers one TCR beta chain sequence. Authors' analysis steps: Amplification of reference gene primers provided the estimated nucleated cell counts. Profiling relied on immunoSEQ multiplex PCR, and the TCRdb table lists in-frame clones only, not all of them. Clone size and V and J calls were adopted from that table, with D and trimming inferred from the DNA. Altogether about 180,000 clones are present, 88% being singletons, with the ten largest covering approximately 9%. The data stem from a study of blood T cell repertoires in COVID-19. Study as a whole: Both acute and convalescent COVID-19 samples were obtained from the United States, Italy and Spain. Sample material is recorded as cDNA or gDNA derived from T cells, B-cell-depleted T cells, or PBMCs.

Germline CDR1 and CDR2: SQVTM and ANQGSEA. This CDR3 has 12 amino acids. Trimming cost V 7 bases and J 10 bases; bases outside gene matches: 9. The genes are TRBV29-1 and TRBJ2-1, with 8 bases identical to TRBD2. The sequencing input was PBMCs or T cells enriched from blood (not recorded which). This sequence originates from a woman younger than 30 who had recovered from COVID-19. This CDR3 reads CSALRGGGEQFF. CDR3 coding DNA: TGCAGCGCCCTCCGGGGGGGCGGCGAGCAGTTCTTC.